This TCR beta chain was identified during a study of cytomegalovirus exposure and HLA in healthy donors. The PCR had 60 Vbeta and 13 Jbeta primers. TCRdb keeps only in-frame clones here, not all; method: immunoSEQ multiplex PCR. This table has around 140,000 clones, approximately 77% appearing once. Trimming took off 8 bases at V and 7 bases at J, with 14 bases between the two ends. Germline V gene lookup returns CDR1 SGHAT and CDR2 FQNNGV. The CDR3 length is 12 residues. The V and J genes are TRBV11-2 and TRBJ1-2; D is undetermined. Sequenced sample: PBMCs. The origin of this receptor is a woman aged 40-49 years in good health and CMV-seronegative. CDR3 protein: CASAPAEGGYTF. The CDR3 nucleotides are TGTGCCAGCGCCCCCGCTGAGGGTGGCTACACCTTC.